Presented here are 18 T cell receptor beta chains from one specimen sequenced in a study of T cell repertoires in cytomegalovirus infection. TCRdb analysed the reads with MiXCR anew, one entry per CDR3 protein. The sample includes 300,000 or so distinct CDR3 sequences, about 26% of them seen just once. The sequenced sample was PBMCs. These receptors all come from a human donor in good health (CMV status not recorded). Some clones in this sample may be carry-over from other donors' samples.

V usage is TRBV5-1 and J usage is TRBJ2-1, with D unclear. The CDR3 contains 14 residues. Per germline, CDR1 SGHRS and CDR2 YFSETQ. V dropped 0 bases and J dropped 6 bases, with 10 bases sitting between them. The CDR3 nucleotides are TGCGCCAGCAGCTTGGCCGACCTAACCAATGAGCAGTTCTTC. Its protein product is CASSLADLTNEQFF.

This clonotype was observed many times. CDR3 loop: CASSLAGTGNTGELFF. CDR3 sequence (DNA): TGTGCCAGCAGCTTAGCGGGGACAGGGAACACCGGGGAGCTGTTTTTT. V is TRBV7-2 and J is TRBJ2-2; 8 nucleotides match TRBD1. Germline CDR1 is SGHTA and CDR2 is FQGNSA. This CDR3 spans 16 amino acids. V was pared by 0 bases and J by 1 base, with 1 base of the junction left unmatched.

This clonotype has a handful of counts. J is TRBJ2-1 and V is TRBV28; the match to TRBD2 covers 7 bases. Losses at the gene ends were 10 bases for V and 3 bases for J; bases not matched to a gene: 6. From germline, CDR1 is MDHEN and CDR2 SYDVKM. This CDR3 has 13 amino acids. The CDR3 DNA follows: TGTGCCACCATCGTAGCGGGCTACAATGAGCAGTTCTTC. Protein sequence: CATIVAGYNEQFF.

The chain recombines TRBV19 with TRBJ1-4; no definite D call. With 4 bases removed from V and 8 bases from J, the gap between germline ends came to 5 bases. In germline, CDR1 is LNHDA, CDR2 SQIVND (reference sequence). The CDR3 totals 11 residues. This chain's CDR3 is CASSTPEKLFF. CDR3 sequence (DNA): TGTGCCAGTAGTACTCCCGAAAAACTGTTTTTT.

Ten or more counts support this clonotype. The V gene is TRBV7-2, the J gene TRBJ2-5; D remains unclear. The germline V gene encodes CDR1 SGHTA and CDR2 FQGNSA. Trimming pared 5 bases from V and 3 bases from J, leaving 4 bases between. The CDR3 is 11 residues long. In DNA, the CDR3 is TGTGCCAGCAGCCCCAAAGAGACCCAGTACTTC. Translation: CASSPKETQYF.

The rearrangement joins TRBV7-9 to TRBJ2-7, with D possibly being TRBD1 (5 bases). Trimming removed 5 bases from V and 5 bases from J, with 10 bases in between. There are 12 residues in the CDR3. Germline V gene sequence: CDR1 SEHNR, CDR2 FQNEAQ (reference sequence). CDR3 residues: CASSPSTDEQYF. DNA for the CDR3: TGTGCCAGCAGCCCCTCGACAGACGAGCAGTACTTC.

The chain is built from TRBV28 and TRBJ2-7; 15 positions match TRBD2. From germline, CDR1 is MDHEN and CDR2 SYDVKM. The CDR3 extends over 17 amino acids. V shed 6 bases, J shed 1 base, and the junction held 7 bases outside the gene matches. The CDR3 loop is CASSQGLAGGRSYEQYF. The CDR3 coding sequence is TGTGCCAGCAGCCAAGGACTAGCGGGAGGGCGGTCCTACGAGCAGTACTTC.

A word on this clonotype: The junction departs from germline at one end; a sequencing error may be responsible. The rearrangement uses TRBV4-1 and TRBJ1-1; the D is unclear. The germline CDR1 and CDR2 sequences are MGHRA and YSYEKL. The CDR3 is made up of 15 amino acids. The CDR3 region is CASSQADAYGTEAFF. In nucleotides, the CDR3 is TGCGCCAGCAGCCAGGCCGACGCCTACGGCACTGAAGCTTTCTTC.

The gene calls are TRBV29-1 and TRBJ1-1; possible D gene TRBD1, 5 bases. Per the germline V gene, CDR1 is SQVTM and CDR2 is ANQGSEA. V lost 5 bases to trimming and J lost 7 bases, with 17 bases between them. The CDR3 length is 13 residues. CDR3 loop: CSVIIGGWGEAFF. The CDR3 region has the DNA TGCAGCGTTATTATCGGGGGGTGGGGTGAAGCTTTCTTT.

The chain recombines TRBV6-1 with TRBJ2-2; the match to TRBD1 covers 12 bases. V lost 9 bases and J lost 5; bases outside the gene matches: 19. Germline assignment: CDR1 MNHNS and CDR2 SASEGT. The CDR3 covers 19 residues. DNA of the CDR3: TGTGCCAGTAGTTGGTCGGGACAGGGGGCGATCGGAGGAACCGGGGAGCTGTTTTTT. This gives the protein CASSWSGQGAIGGTGELFF.

This clonotype was counted between two and nine times. V is TRBV11-2 and J is TRBJ2-7, with D unresolved. The length of the CDR3 is 14 residues. V lost 5 bases, J lost 4 bases, and 15 bases lay in between. Germline V lookup: CDR1 SGHAT, CDR2 FQNNGV. CDR3 DNA sequence: TGTGCCAGCAGCCCTGGCCTGGGGAATTACGAGCAGTACTTC. Its translation is CASSPGLGNYEQYF.

This clonotype turned up a few times. This rearrangement joins TRBV7-9 to TRBJ2-3; tentative D call: TRBD2 (5 bases). Deletions cut 11 bases from V and 4 bases from J, with 16 bases between. The CDR3 sequence is 13 residues long. Germline V gene sequence: CDR1 SEHNR, CDR2 FQNEAQ (reference sequence). The CDR3 DNA follows: TGTGCCTCTAGGTCGGGGTCCGCAGATACGCAGTATTTT. Translation gives CASRSGSADTQYF.

In the case of this clonotype: A clone one base away is much larger, so this may be a read error. The chain combines TRBV7-3 with TRBJ1-1; D is unresolved. The CDR3 spans 14 residues. Per germline, CDR1 SGHTA and CDR2 FQGTGA. V lost 5 bases and J lost 11, with 21 bases in between. In nucleotides, the CDR3 is TGTGCCAGCAGCGGGATCGGGATAGGGCTTTGCGCTTTCTTT. As protein: CASSGIGIGLCAFF.

This clonotype was seen a single time. The rearrangement uses TRBV7-9 and TRBJ2-3, with D perhaps TRBD1 (5 bases). Trimming cost V 6 bases and J 0 bases, with 13 bases left between them. The CDR3 length is 15 residues. The germline gives CDR1 SEHNR, CDR2 FQNEAQ (reference sequence). The DNA of the CDR3 is TGTGCCAGCAGACCCGCAGGGTTCAGCACAGATACGCAGTATTTT. Residues: CASRPAGFSTDTQYF.

The V call is TRBV5-1, the J call TRBJ2-7; TRBD2 matches 13 bases. V lost 3 bases, J lost 2 bases, and 2 bases stayed unmatched. Germline loops: CDR1 SGHRS, CDR2 YFSETQ. This CDR3 has 15 residues. The CDR3 coding sequence is TGCGCCAGCAGCTCGGGACTAGCGGGACCCTACGAGCAGTACTTC. The encoded protein is CASSSGLAGPYEQYF.

The chain is built from TRBV6-2 or TRBV6-3 and TRBJ2-7; 7 bases fit TRBD1. The CDR3 has 15 residues. Germline V gene lookup returns CDR1 MNHEY and CDR2 SVGEGT. The V and J ends lost 6 bases and 3 bases, in that order; junction bases with no gene match: 11. For the CDR3, the DNA is TGTGCCAGCAGGACGTGGGACAGATCGGACTACGAGCAGTACTTC. Translating gives CASRTWDRSDYEQYF.

This clonotype was recorded at least ten times. The rearrangement joins TRBV7-2 to TRBJ2-7; TRBD2 is a possible D gene (6 bases). The CDR3 extends over 15 amino acids. Germline V gene data show CDR1 as SGHTA and CDR2 as FQGNSA. Deletions cut 3 bases from V and 2 bases from J, with 14 bases between. CDR3 DNA sequence: TGTGCCAGCAGCTTCGGCTCCCGGGAGCCCTACGAGCAGTACTTC. Residues: CASSFGSREPYEQYF.

This clonotype has ten or more counts. The chain carries TRBV7-2 and TRBJ1-6, with 8 bases aligning to TRBD1. This CDR3 has 16 residues. V trimming: 3 bases; J trimming: 10 bases; junction bases outside the gene matches: 11. CDR1 and CDR2 from the germline V gene are SGHTA and FQGNSA. The CDR3 reads CASSFWTGNVGSPLHF. The CDR3 coding sequence is TGTGCCAGCAGCTTTTGGACAGGGAATGTTGGATCACCCCTCCACTTT. The variable domain in full, with the rest retrieved from reference TRBV7-2 and TRBJ1-6, is GAGVSQSPSNKVTEKGKDVELRCDPISGHTALYWYRQSLGQGLEFLIYFQGNSAPDKSGLPSDRFSAERTGGSVSTLTIQRTQQEDSAVYLCASSFWTGNVGSPLHFGNGTRLTVT.